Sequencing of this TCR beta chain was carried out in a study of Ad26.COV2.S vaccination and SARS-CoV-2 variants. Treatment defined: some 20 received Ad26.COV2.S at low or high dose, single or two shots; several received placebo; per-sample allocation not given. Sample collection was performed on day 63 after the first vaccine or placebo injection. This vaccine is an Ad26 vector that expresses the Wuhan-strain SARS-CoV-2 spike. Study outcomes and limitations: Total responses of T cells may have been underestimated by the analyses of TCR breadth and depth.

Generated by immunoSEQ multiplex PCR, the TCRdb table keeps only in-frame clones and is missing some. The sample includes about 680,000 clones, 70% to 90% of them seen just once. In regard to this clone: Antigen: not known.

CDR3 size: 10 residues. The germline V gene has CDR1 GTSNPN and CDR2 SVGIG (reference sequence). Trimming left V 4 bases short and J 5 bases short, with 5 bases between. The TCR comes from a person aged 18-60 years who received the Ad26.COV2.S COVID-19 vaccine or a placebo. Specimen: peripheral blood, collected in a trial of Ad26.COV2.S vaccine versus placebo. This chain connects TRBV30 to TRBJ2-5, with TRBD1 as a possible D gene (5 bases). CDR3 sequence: CAWKGETQYF. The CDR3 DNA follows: TGTGCCTGGAAGGGGGAGACCCAGTACTTC.